This T cell receptor (beta chain) emerged from a study of cytomegalovirus exposure and HLA in healthy donors. General study findings and limits: There were about 160 TCR beta chains listed as cytomegalovirus-associated. Reportedly, diagnosis of cytomegalovirus status by the classifier showed high specificity and sensitivity. The authors later linked a missense DCLRE1C variant to TCR beta V- and J-gene trimming.

Researchers ran the PCR with 60 Vbeta and 13 Jbeta primers. Repertoires were generated with immunoSEQ multiplex PCR, while TCRdb's copy carries only in-frame clones and drops some. The sample includes 99,000 or so clones, around 63% of them seen just once. Whereas donors were nominally healthy upon sampling, unrecorded immune exposures were probable. Details on this clone: No antigen is known for it.

The CDR3 contains 15 residues. V was cut by 1 base and J by 4 bases, with 11 bases left in between. Germline loops: CDR1 SGHTA, CDR2 FQGNSA. The receptor was isolated from a man aged 25 to 45 in good health and CMV-seronegative. The genes are TRBV7-2 and TRBJ1-3, with D maybe TRBD1 (5 bases). The sequencing sample was made of PBMCs. The CDR3 sequence: CASSLVRGMGNTIYF. The CDR3 nucleotides are TGTGCCAGCAGCTTAGTAAGGGGAATGGGAAACACCATATATTTT.